The source of this T cell receptor beta chain is a study of siplizumab effects on memory and regulatory T cells. Study-wide results and limits: A minor share of alloreactive clones matched unstimulated subsets. There was no confirmation of the suppressive function of proliferating Tregs from siplizumab cultures. Naive T cells appeared more varied than memory cells and looked like key alloresponse contributors.

In regard to this clone: The antigen remains unidentified.

V gave up 8 bases and J gave up 4 bases; unmatched junction bases: 6. The germline CDR1 and CDR2 sequences are SNHLY and FYNNEI. This CDR3 region has 13 residues. Per sample, the assay covered approximately 94,000 TCR templates. Produced via immunoSEQ multiplex PCR; TCRdb's table is partial and in-frame only. The repertoire includes 100,000 or so clones, about 90% of them detected once, and 0.14% to 0.15% sits in the top ten. The chain couples TRBV2 to TRBJ1-2, with TRBD1 matching 8 bases. The sequenced sample was CD4+ T cells sorted from blood. This clonotype was obtained from a human donor in good health. CDR3 loop: CASGTDRVYGYTF. Written as DNA, the CDR3 is TGTGCCAGCGGTACGGACAGGGTCTATGGCTACACCTTC.